The clone carrying this T cell receptor (beta chain) has at least ten counts. The data belong to a study of T cell repertoires in cytomegalovirus infection. The CDR3 is 13 amino acids. Trimming removed 1 base at V and 3 bases at J, with 7 bases between. TCRdb re-derived calls from the reads in MiXCR, one entry per CDR3 protein. Of under 850,000 distinct CDR3 sequences listed, roughly 36% are singletons. The gene calls are TRBV12-3 or TRBV12-4 and TRBJ2-7, with unresolved D. The TCR sequence derives from a human donor in good health (CMV status not recorded). Some clones in this sample may be carry-over from other donors' samples. Sequenced: PBMCs. CDR3: CASSLGVLYEQYF. The CDR3 bases are TGTGCCAGCAGTTTAGGTGTGCTCTACGAGCAGTACTTC.